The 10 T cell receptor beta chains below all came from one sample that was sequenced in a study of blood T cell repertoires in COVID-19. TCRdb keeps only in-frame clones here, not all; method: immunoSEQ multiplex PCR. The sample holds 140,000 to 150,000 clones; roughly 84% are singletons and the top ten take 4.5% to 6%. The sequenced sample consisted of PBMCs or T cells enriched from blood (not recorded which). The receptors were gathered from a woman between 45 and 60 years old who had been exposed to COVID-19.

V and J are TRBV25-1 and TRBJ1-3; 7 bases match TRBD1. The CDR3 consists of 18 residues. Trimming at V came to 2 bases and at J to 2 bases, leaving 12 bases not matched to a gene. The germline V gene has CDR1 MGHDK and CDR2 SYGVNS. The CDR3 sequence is CASSEAPGQAGTGNTIYF. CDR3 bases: TGTGCCAGCAGTGAAGCCCCTGGACAGGCCGGGACTGGAAACACCATATATTTT.

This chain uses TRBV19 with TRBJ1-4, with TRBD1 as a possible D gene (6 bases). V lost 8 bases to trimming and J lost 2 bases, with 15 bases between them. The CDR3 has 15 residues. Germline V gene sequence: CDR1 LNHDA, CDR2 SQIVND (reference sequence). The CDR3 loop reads CASATGPGTNEKLFF. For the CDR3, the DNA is TGTGCCAGTGCTACAGGGCCGGGGACTAATGAAAAACTGTTTTTT.

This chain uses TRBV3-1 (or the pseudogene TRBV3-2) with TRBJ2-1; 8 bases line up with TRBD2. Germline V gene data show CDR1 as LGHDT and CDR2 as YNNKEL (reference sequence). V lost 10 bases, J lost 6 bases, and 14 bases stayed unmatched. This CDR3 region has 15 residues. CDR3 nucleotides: TGTGCCATCGGGACGGCGGGGGGCCTCACCAATGAGCAGTTCTTC. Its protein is CAIGTAGGLTNEQFF.

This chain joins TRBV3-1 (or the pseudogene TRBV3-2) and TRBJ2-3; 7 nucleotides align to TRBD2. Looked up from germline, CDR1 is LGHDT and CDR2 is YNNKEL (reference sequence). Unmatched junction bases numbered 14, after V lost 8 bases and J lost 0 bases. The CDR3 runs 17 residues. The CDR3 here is CASSLGRRGSSTDTQYF. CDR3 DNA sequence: TGTGCCAGCTCCCTCGGTAGGCGGGGGAGTAGCACAGATACGCAGTATTTT.

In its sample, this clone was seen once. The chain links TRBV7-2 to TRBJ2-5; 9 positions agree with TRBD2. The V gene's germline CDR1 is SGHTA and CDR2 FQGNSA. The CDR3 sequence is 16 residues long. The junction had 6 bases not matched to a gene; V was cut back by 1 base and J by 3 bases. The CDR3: CASSLGLAGPEETQYF. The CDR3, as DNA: TGTGCCAGCAGCTTAGGCCTAGCGGGACCTGAAGAGACCCAGTACTTC.

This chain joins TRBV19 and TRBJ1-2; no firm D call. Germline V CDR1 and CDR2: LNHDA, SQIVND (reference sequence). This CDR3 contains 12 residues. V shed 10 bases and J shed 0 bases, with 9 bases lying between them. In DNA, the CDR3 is TGTGCCACCGAGCGGGCTAACTATGGCTACACCTTC. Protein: CATERANYGYTF. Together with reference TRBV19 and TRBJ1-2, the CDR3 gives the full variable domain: DGGITQSPKYLFRKEGQNVTLSCEQNLNHDAMYWYRQDPGQGLRLIYYSQIVNDFQKGDIAEGYSVSREKKESFPLTVTSAQKNPTAFYLCATERANYGYTFGSGTRLTVV.

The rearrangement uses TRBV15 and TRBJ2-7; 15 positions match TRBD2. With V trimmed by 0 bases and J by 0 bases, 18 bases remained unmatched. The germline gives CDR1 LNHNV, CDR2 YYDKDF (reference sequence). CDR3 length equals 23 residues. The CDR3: CATSRDIARGRTGLAGGSYEQYF. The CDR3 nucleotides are TGTGCCACCAGCAGAGATATTGCCCGGGGGCGAACGGGACTAGCGGGAGGCTCCTACGAGCAGTACTTC.

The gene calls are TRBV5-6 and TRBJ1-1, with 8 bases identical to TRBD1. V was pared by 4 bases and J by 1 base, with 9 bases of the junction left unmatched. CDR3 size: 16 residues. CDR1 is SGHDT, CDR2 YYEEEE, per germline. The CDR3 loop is CASSGGQEIRNTEAFF. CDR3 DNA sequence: TGTGCCAGCAGCGGGGGACAGGAGATCAGGAACACTGAAGCTTTCTTT. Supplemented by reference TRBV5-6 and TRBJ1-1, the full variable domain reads DAGVTQSPTHLIKTRGQQVTLRCSPKSGHDTVSWYQQALGQGPQFIFQYYEEEERQRGNFPDRFSGHQFPNYSSELNVNALLLGDSALYLCASSGGQEIRNTEAFFGQGTRLTVV.

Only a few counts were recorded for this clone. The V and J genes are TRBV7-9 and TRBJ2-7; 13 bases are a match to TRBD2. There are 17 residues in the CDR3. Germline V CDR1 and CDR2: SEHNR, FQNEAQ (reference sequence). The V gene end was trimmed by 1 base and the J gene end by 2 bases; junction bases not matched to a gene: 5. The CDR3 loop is CASSLEGGLAGPYEQYF. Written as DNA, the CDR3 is TGTGCCAGCAGCTTAGAGGGGGGACTAGCGGGACCCTACGAGCAGTACTTC.

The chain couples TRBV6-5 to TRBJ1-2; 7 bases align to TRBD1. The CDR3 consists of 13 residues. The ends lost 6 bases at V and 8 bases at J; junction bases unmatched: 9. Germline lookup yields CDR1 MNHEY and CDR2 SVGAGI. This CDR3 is CASSPGGREGYTF. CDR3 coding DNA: TGTGCCAGCAGCCCAGGGGGGCGAGAAGGCTACACCTTC.